This T cell receptor (beta chain) was documented in a study of long-term antiretroviral therapy in people with HIV. An immunoSEQ assay, version v3.0, was performed at survey level. The assay was immunoSEQ multiplex PCR, and TCRdb's table has in-frame clones only and misses some. The table has more than 9,500 clones, about three quarters seen once; the top ten hold more than 10%. From germline, CDR1 is MDHEN and CDR2 SYDVKM. The CDR3 contains 13 residues. V was clipped by 10 bases and J by 0 bases, with 13 bases between them. Post-ART PBMC samples numbered at least two per donor, and pre-ART ones at least one.

This TCR was sampled from a man between 40 and 49 years old with HIV. Sequences were derived from unsorted PBMCs, sampled about 3.3 years before starting antiretroviral therapy. The chain links TRBV28 to TRBJ2-7; D is perhaps TRBD1 (6 bases). The DNA of the CDR3 is TGTGCCACCTTAGGACAGCTCTCCTACGAGCAGTACTTC. Protein: CATLGQLSYEQYF. Based on the CDR3 plus reference TRBV28 and TRBJ2-7, the full variable domain is DVKVTQSSRYLVKRTGEKVFLECVQDMDHENMFWYRQDPGLGLRLIYFSYDVKMKEKGDIPEGYSVSREKKERFSLILESASTNQTSMYLCATLGQLSYEQYFGPGTRLTVT.